This T cell receptor beta chain was recorded in a study of T cell responses to AZD1222 COVID-19 vaccine. Findings and caveats of the study: Unmutated regions of variants are reportedly targeted by nearly half of spike-specific TCRs. Elevations in Spike-specific TCR breadth and depth followed administration of two AZD1222 doses. Females made up more of the donors, who were largely white British, and clonal diversity may have come out too low.

The table came from immunoSEQ multiplex PCR; TCRdb's copy has only in-frame clones and leaves some out. The repertoire includes about 84,000 clones, around 84% of them detected once, and 5.6% sits in the top ten. The CDR3 contains 16 residues. Germline V CDR1 and CDR2: SGHNT, YENEEA. With 1 base removed from V and 1 base from J, the gap between germline ends came to 10 bases. Worth noting for this clone: Antigen: not known.

This specimen was peripheral blood, taken 28 days after the second AZD1222 dose. V and J are TRBV11-3 and TRBJ2-2, with D possibly being TRBD2 (6 bases). The origin of this receptor is an adult who received the AZD1222 COVID-19 vaccine. The CDR3: CASSLGSGRNTGELFF. DNA for the CDR3: TGTGCCAGCAGCTTAGGGTCCGGGAGGAACACCGGGGAGCTGTTTTTT. Full variable domain (remainder filled in from reference TRBV11-3 and TRBJ2-2): EAGVVQSPRYKIIEKKQPVAFWCNPISGHNTLYWYLQNLGQGPELLIRYENEEAVDDSQLPKDRFSAERLKGVDSTLKIQPAELGDSAVYLCASSLGSGRNTGELFFGEGSRLTVL.